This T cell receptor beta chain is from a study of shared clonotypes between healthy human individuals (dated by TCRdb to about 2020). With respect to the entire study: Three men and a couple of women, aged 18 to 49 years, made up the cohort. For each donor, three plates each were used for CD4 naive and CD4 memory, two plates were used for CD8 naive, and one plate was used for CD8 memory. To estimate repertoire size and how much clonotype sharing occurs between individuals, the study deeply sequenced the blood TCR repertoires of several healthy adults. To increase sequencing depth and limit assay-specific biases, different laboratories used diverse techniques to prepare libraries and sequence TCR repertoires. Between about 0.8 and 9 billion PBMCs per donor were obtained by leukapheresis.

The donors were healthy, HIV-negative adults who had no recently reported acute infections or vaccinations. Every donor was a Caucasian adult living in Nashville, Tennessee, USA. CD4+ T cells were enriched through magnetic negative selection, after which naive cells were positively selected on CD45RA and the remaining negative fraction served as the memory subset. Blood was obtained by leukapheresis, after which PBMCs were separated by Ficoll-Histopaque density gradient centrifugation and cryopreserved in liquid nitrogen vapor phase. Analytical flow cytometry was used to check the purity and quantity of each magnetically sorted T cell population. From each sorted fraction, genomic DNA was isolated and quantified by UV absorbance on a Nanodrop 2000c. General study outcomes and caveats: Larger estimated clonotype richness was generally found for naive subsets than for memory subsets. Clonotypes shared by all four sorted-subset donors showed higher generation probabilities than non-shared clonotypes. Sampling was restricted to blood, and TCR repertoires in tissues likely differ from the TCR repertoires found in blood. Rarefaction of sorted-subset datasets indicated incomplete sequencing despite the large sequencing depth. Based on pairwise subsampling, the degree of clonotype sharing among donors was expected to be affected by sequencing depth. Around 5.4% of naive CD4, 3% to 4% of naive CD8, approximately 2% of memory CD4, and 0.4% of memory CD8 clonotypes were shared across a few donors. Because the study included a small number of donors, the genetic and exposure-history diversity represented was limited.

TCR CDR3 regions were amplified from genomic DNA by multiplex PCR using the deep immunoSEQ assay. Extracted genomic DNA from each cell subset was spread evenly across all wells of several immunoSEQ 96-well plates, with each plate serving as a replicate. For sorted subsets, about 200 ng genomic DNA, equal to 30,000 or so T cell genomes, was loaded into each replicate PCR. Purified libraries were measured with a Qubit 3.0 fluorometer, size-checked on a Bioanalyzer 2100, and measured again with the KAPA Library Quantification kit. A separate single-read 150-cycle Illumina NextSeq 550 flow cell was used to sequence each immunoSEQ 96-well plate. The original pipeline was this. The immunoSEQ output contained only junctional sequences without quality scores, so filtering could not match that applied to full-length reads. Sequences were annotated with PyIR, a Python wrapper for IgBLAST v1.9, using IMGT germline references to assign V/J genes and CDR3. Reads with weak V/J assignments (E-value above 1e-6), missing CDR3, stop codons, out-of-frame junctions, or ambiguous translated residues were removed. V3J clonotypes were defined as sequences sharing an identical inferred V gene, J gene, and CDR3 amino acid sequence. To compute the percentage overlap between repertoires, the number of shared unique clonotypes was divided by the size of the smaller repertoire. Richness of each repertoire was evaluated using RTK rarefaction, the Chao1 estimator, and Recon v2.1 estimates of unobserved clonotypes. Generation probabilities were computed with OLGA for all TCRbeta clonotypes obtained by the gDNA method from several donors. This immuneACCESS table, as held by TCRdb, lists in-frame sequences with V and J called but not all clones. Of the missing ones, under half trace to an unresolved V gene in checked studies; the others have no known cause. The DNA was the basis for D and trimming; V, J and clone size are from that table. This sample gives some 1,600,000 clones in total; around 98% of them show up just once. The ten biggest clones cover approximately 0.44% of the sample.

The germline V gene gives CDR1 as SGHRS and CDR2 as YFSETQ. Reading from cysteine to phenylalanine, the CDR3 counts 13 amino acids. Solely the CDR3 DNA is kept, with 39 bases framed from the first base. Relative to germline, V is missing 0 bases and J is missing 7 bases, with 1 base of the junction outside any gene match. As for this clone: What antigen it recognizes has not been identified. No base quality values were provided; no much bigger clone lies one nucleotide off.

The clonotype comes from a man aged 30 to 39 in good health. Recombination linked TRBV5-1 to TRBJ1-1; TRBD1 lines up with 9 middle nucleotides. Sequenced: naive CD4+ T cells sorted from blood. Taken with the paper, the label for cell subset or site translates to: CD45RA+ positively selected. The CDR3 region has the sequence CASSLGTGDEAFF. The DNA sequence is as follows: TGCGCCAGCAGCTTGGGGACAGGGGATGAAGCTTTCTTT.